Listed below are T cell receptor beta chains from one sample, sequenced in a study of CD8 T cells in Susac syndrome. Via MiXCR, TCRdb re-called the immunoSEQ multiplex PCR reads, giving one row per CDR3 protein. The data contain 400,000 or so distinct CDR3 sequences, about 85% of them seen just once; the ten biggest clones take up approximately 0.11%. The sequenced material came from CD8+ T cells from PBMCs. The source is a human donor with multiple sclerosis. Each CDR3 is given with its conserved first and last residue. Each record gives: V gene, J gene, clone size, D gene, CDR3 DNA, CDR3 protein. D genes are given only for firm matches. Size is omitted from some rows. Given values are once, few, many or a class for expanded clones.

v_gene: TRBV30
j_gene: TRBJ2-2
abundance: .
d_gene: .
CDR3nt: TGTGCCTTCCTAGCGAACACCGGGGAGCTGTTTTTT
CDR3aa: CAFLANTGELFF

v_gene: TRBV4-1
j_gene: TRBJ2-5
abundance: few
d_gene: .
CDR3nt: TGCGCCAGCAGCCAAGATTCAGCAGAGACCCAGTACTTC
CDR3aa: CASSQDSAETQYF

v_gene: TRBV12-3/TRBV12-4
j_gene: TRBJ2-5
abundance: .
d_gene: TRBD2
CDR3nt: TGTGCCAGCAGTTGGACGGGGGGGGACCAAGAGACCCAGTACTTC
CDR3aa: CASSWTGGDQETQYF

v_gene: TRBV3-1
j_gene: TRBJ1-1
abundance: .
d_gene: .
CDR3nt: TGTGCCAGCAGCCAAGTACCCCAGGAGGGCACTGAAGCTTTCTTT
CDR3aa: CASSQVPQEGTEAFF

v_gene: TRBV7-9
j_gene: TRBJ1-1
abundance: .
d_gene: TRBD1
CDR3nt: TGTGCCAGCAGCTTAGGCGGACAGGGCCATGGAGCTTTCTTT
CDR3aa: CASSLGGQGHGAFF

v_gene: TRBV20-1
j_gene: TRBJ2-7
abundance: once
d_gene: .
CDR3nt: TGCAGTGCAAGGGACTTTAGTTACGAGCAGTACTTC
CDR3aa: CSARDFSYEQYF

v_gene: TRBV5-4
j_gene: TRBJ2-7
abundance: .
d_gene: .
CDR3nt: TGTGCCAGCAGCTCTCCGTCGAGCTCCTACGAGCAGTACTTC
CDR3aa: CASSSPSSSYEQYF

v_gene: TRBV5-4
j_gene: TRBJ1-2
abundance: .
d_gene: TRBD1
CDR3nt: TGTGCCAGCAGCCCGACAGGGGTCGGCAATGGCTACACCTTC
CDR3aa: CASSPTGVGNGYTF

v_gene: TRBV19
j_gene: TRBJ2-2
abundance: .
d_gene: .
CDR3nt: TGTGCCAGTAGTACATTACACACCGGGGAGCTGTTTTTT
CDR3aa: CASSTLHTGELFF

v_gene: TRBV7-3
j_gene: TRBJ2-2
abundance: once
d_gene: .
CDR3nt: TGTGCCAGCAGTTTGACTAGATTAAACACCGGGGAGCTGTTTTTT
CDR3aa: CASSLTRLNTGELFF

v_gene: TRBV7-9
j_gene: TRBJ1-1
abundance: few
d_gene: .
CDR3nt: TGTGCCAGCAGCCCCCCAACAGAGACTGAAGCTTTCTTT
CDR3aa: CASSPPTETEAFF